These 31 T cell receptor beta chains share one sample of origin, sequenced in a study of Ad26.COV2.S vaccination and SARS-CoV-2 variants. Treatment here: roughly 19 received Ad26.COV2.S at low or high dose, single or two shots; about 5 received placebo; per-sample allocation not given. Repertoires come from day 63 after the first vaccine or placebo injection. TCRdb's table, derived via immunoSEQ multiplex PCR, lists solely in-frame clones and lacks some. This table holds about 480,000 clones, approximately 90% found once. This material consisted of peripheral blood, taken in a trial of Ad26.COV2.S vaccine versus placebo. These receptor sequences come from a person aged 18-65 years who received the Ad26.COV2.S COVID-19 vaccine or a placebo.

The genes are TRBV27 and TRBJ1-2; D perhaps matches TRBD1 (5 bases). V was cut by 0 bases and J by 6 bases, with 11 bases left in between. Germline V gives CDR1 MNHEY, CDR2 SMNVEV (reference sequence). CDR3 length equals 14 residues. The CDR3 reads CASSLSAGNDGYTF. In DNA form, the CDR3 reads TGTGCCAGCAGTTTATCGGCAGGGAATGATGGCTACACCTTC.

The V call is TRBV6-5, the J call TRBJ1-1; tentative D call: TRBD1 (6 bases). Germline-derived CDR1 and CDR2 are MNHEY and SVGAGI. V dropped 10 bases and J dropped 10 bases, with 16 bases sitting between them. The CDR3 is 11 amino acids. In nucleotides, the CDR3 is TGTGCCACTAAAGAGGGGGTAGTAGCTTTCTTT. Translated: CATKEGVVAFF.

The chain uses TRBV11-2 and TRBJ2-7, with D perhaps matching TRBD1 or TRBD2 (5 bases each). Trimming took off 1 base at V and 3 bases at J, with 13 bases between the two ends. Germline CDR1 and CDR2: SGHAT and FQNNGV. CDR3 length equals 15 residues. The CDR3 nucleotides are TGTGCCAGCAGCTTAGGACAGCGGCTAAGCTACGAGCAGTACTTC. Amino acids: CASSLGQRLSYEQYF.

The chain is built from TRBV7-8 and TRBJ2-3, with a weak D call TRBD1 (6 bases). V was pared by 5 bases and J by 0 bases, with 12 bases between. CDR3 length equals 15 residues. Germline V gene data show CDR1 as SGHVS and CDR2 as FQNEAQ. This chain's CDR3 is CASSPKRGSTDTQYF. The DNA for the CDR3 is TGTGCCAGCAGCCCCAAAAGGGGGAGCACAGATACGCAGTATTTT. Drawing the rest from reference TRBV7-8 and TRBJ2-3, the complete variable domain is GAGVSQSPRYKVAKRGQDVALRCDPISGHVSLFWYQQALGQGPEFLTYFQNEAQLDKSGLPSDRFFAERPEGSVSTLKIQRTQQEDSAVYLCASSPKRGSTDTQYFGPGTRLTVL.

The chain joins TRBV2 to TRBJ2-6; D is ambiguous. This CDR3 contains 15 residues. Per germline, CDR1 SNHLY and CDR2 FYNNEI. With 6 bases removed from V and 3 bases from J, the gap between germline ends came to 12 bases. CDR3 DNA sequence: TGTGCCAGCAGCGAAAATCTTAGTGGGGCCAACGTCCTGACTTTC. This translates into CASSENLSGANVLTF.

The chain's CDR3 is CAANKGVGYTF. The CDR3 DNA reads TGTGCCGCCAACAAAGGGGTTGGCTACACCTTC. The chain couples TRBV19 to TRBJ1-2; tentative D call: TRBD1 (5 bases). Trimming removed 11 bases from V and 7 bases from J, with 14 bases in between. The CDR3 consists of 11 residues. Looked up from germline, CDR1 is LNHDA and CDR2 is SQIVND (reference sequence).

The genes are TRBV5-1 and TRBJ2-1, with 9 positions matching TRBD1. After removal of 5 bases from V and 7 bases from J, the junction contained 7 bases not matched to a gene. This CDR3 region has 14 residues. The germline gives CDR1 SGHRS, CDR2 YFSETQ. Here the CDR3 DNA reads TGCGCCAGCAGTAGCACAGGGGGCCGGAATGAGCAGTTCTTC. This translates into CASSSTGGRNEQFF.

About this clone: The sample carries other DNA sequences with the same CDR3. The chain links TRBV30 to TRBJ1-3; the D is unclear. The CDR3 contains 11 residues. V gave up 0 bases and J gave up 4 bases, with 1 base separating them. Germline-derived CDR1 and CDR2 are GTSNPN and SVGIG (reference sequence). Here the CDR3 DNA reads TGTGCCTGGAGTGTCGGAAACACCATATATTTT. Translation: CAWSVGNTIYF. Full variable domain (rest looked up from reference TRBV30 and TRBJ1-3): SQTIHQWPATLVQPVGSPLSLECTVEGTSNPNLYWYRQAAGRGLQLLFYSVGIGQISSEVPQNLSASRPQDRQFILSSKKLLLSDSGFYLCAWSVGNTIYFGEGSWLTVV.

The chain uses TRBV5-6 and TRBJ2-2; TRBD1 aligns across 9 bases. Per the germline V gene, CDR1 is SGHDT and CDR2 is YYEEEE. V dropped 0 bases and J dropped 6; count of bases not matched to a gene: 3. The CDR3 covers 15 residues. In DNA, the CDR3 is TGTGCCAGCAGCTTGGACAGGGGGCGCCCCGGGGAGCTGTTTTTT. Translating it yields CASSLDRGRPGELFF.

The chain is built from TRBV19 and TRBJ2-7, with TRBD2 matching 9 bases. Trimming took 7 bases from V and 1 from J; bases not matched to a gene: 14. CDR1 LNHDA and CDR2 SQIVND come from the germline V gene (reference sequence). This CDR3 has 17 amino acids. DNA for the CDR3: TGTGCCAGTAAACCAGCGGGAGGAACAGGCAGGTCCTACGAGCAGTACTTC. Protein product: CASKPAGGTGRSYEQYF. The whole variable domain, remainder taken from reference TRBV19 and TRBJ2-7, is DGGITQSPKYLFRKEGQNVTLSCEQNLNHDAMYWYRQDPGQGLRLIYYSQIVNDFQKGDIAEGYSVSREKKESFPLTVTSAQKNPTAFYLCASKPAGGTGRSYEQYFGPGTRLTVT.

CDR3 nucleotide sequence: TGTGCCACCGGGGGCCGGGACATGGGCGAGCAGTACTTC. Protein sequence: CATGGRDMGEQYF. The chain joins TRBV24-1 to TRBJ2-7; possible D gene TRBD1, 6 bases. The germline V gene has CDR1 KGHDR and CDR2 SFDVKD. V was trimmed by 9 bases and J by 6 bases, leaving 17 bases between them. The CDR3 sequence is 13 residues long.

The chain has TRBV30 and TRBJ1-2; 9 positions match TRBD1. The CDR3 is 13 amino acids. The J segment lost 6 bases and the V segment lost 6 bases, leaving 8 bases of the junction unmatched. Germline-derived CDR1 and CDR2 are GTSNPN and SVGIG (reference sequence). The CDR3 DNA follows: TGTGCCTGTACTTCCGGGACAGGGAATGGCTACACCTTC. Amino acids: CACTSGTGNGYTF. Variable domain in full (rest from reference TRBV30 and TRBJ1-2): SQTIHQWPATLVQPVGSPLSLECTVEGTSNPNLYWYRQAAGRGLQLLFYSVGIGQISSEVPQNLSASRPQDRQFILSSKKLLLSDSGFYLCACTSGTGNGYTFGSGTRLTVV.

The V gene is TRBV7-2, the J gene TRBJ2-1; TRBD2 agrees at 7 bases. CDR3 length equals 15 residues. CDR1 and CDR2 from the germline V gene are SGHTA and FQGNSA. Trimming cost V 5 bases and J 7 bases; bases outside gene matches: 11. CDR3 protein: CASSPQAPGGNEQFF. The CDR3 DNA sequence: TGTGCCAGCAGCCCCCAAGCTCCGGGAGGAAATGAGCAGTTCTTC.

Many counts were recorded for this clone. The gene calls are TRBV4-2 and TRBJ2-4, with 7 bases aligning to TRBD2. The CDR3 contains 18 residues. V dropped 0 bases and J dropped 1; count of bases not matched to a gene: 9. Germline CDR1 is LGHNA and CDR2 is YNFKEQ. For the CDR3, the DNA is TGTGCCAGCAGCCAAGACCCGGGGGAGGGGTTGGCCAAAAACATTCAGTACTTC. This codes for CASSQDPGEGLAKNIQYF.

The chain is built from TRBV24-1 and TRBJ2-5, with a possible D match to TRBD2 (7 bases). In germline, CDR1 is KGHDR, CDR2 SFDVKD. Deletions cut 4 bases from V and 5 bases from J, with 13 bases between. The CDR3 consists of 14 residues. The CDR3 loop is CATSETGRAETQYF. In DNA, the CDR3 is TGTGCCACCAGTGAAACAGGGAGGGCTGAGACCCAGTACTTC.

This sequence joins TRBV7-9 and TRBJ1-1; D call uncertain. This CDR3 is built from 12 residues. V lost 5 bases and J lost 7, with 11 bases in between. Germline CDR1 SEHNR, CDR2 FQNEAQ (reference sequence). DNA for the CDR3: TGTGCCAGCAGCGAAACGCTAGTTGAAGCTTTCTTT. Its translation is CASSETLVEAFF. The whole variable domain, filled in from reference TRBV7-9 and TRBJ1-1, reads DTGVSQNPRHKITKRGQNVTFRCDPISEHNRLYWYRQTLGQGPEFLTYFQNEAQLEKSRLLSDRFSAERPKGSFSTLEIQRTEQGDSAMYLCASSETLVEAFFGQGTRLTVV.

The table lists this clone with many counts. The CDR3 DNA follows: TGTGCCAGCAGCGCCAGACTAGGGGGCGATGAGCAGTTCTTC. It yields the protein CASSARLGGDEQFF. The rearrangement links TRBV7-9 to TRBJ2-1; perhaps TRBD1 as D (7 bases). This CDR3 region has 14 residues. Trimming took off 5 bases at V and 8 bases at J, with 16 bases between the two ends. Germline V CDR1 and CDR2: SEHNR, FQNEAQ (reference sequence).

The rearrangement joins TRBV28 to TRBJ2-7, with D tentatively TRBD2 (5 bases). The CDR3 totals 15 residues. V lost 5 bases to trimming and J lost 7 bases, with 21 bases between them. Germline V gene sequence: CDR1 MDHEN, CDR2 SYDVKM. The CDR3 is CASSQGGLRPEEQYF. CDR3 sequence (DNA): TGTGCCAGCAGTCAAGGCGGGTTAAGGCCGGAGGAGCAGTACTTC.

V gene TRBV5-1 combines with J gene TRBJ2-1; TRBD2 agrees at 8 bases. With V trimmed by 10 bases and J by 0 bases, 9 bases remained unmatched. Germline loops: CDR1 SGHRS, CDR2 YFSETQ. This CDR3 region has 15 residues. As DNA, the CDR3 is TGCGCCTCTACGGGGGCGGGGGGCTCCTACAATGAGCAGTTCTTC. It specifies CASTGAGGSYNEQFF.

The chain joins TRBV7-3 to TRBJ2-1, with a weak D call TRBD2 (5 bases). Trimming removed 4 bases from V and 10 bases from J, with 8 bases in between. Germline loops: CDR1 SGHTA, CDR2 FQGTGA. CDR3 size: 11 residues. DNA for the CDR3: TGTGCCAGCAGCTCTACGGGAGAGCAGTTCTTC. This encodes CASSSTGEQFF.

The chain links TRBV19 to TRBJ2-2, with 11 bases lining up with TRBD2. This CDR3 has 18 amino acids. CDR1 is LNHDA and CDR2 is SQIVND in the germline V gene (reference sequence). V was clipped by 5 bases and J by 4 bases; unmatched bases: 12. The CDR3 sequence is CASSRRTGLAGGTGELFF. CDR3 coding DNA: TGTGCCAGTAGTCGTAGGACAGGGCTAGCGGGAGGCACCGGGGAGCTGTTTTTT.

This CDR3 is CASNRGDSNQPQHF. The CDR3 DNA is TGTGCCAGCAACAGGGGAGATAGCAATCAGCCCCAGCATTTT. The chain links TRBV18 to TRBJ1-5, with 7 nucleotides matching TRBD1. CDR1 and CDR2 from the germline V gene are KGHSH and LQKENI. J was trimmed by 0 bases and V by 8 bases; bases with no gene match: 4. This CDR3 has 14 amino acids.

The chain is built from TRBV18 and TRBJ2-2; 10 bases are a match to TRBD2. Germline-derived CDR1 and CDR2 are KGHSH and LQKENI. The ends lost 5 bases at V and 2 bases at J; junction bases unmatched: 8. The CDR3 has 17 residues. The CDR3 reads CASSSPGTSVNTGELFF. CDR3 coding DNA: TGTGCCAGCTCATCCCCCGGGACTAGCGTAAACACCGGGGAGCTGTTTTTT.

The DNA for the CDR3 is TGTGCCAGCAGCTTGTTCCGGGGTCCCTACAATGAGCAGTTCTTC. It specifies CASSLFRGPYNEQFF. The gene calls are TRBV5-8 and TRBJ2-1; D perhaps matches TRBD2 (5 bases). Germline V CDR1 and CDR2: SGHTS, YDEGEE. V lost 1 base, J lost 2 bases, and 10 bases lay in between. The CDR3 contains 15 residues.

With regard to this clone: At one boundary the junction diverges from the germline segment, which might be a read error. The CDR3 reads CASSPLALAVAGANVLTF. The DNA of the CDR3 is TGTGCCAGCTCTCCACTGGCACTAGCGGTGGCTGGGGCCAACGTCCTGACTTTC. This sequence joins TRBV18 and TRBJ2-6, with 8 bases lining up with TRBD2. Germline assignment: CDR1 KGHSH and CDR2 LQKENI. The CDR3 contains 18 residues.

The chain couples TRBV11-2 to TRBJ2-3; 7 bases align to TRBD2. Germline-derived CDR1 and CDR2 are SGHAT and FQNNGV. V lost 1 base to trimming and J lost 4 bases; unmatched junction nucleotides: 5. This CDR3 region has 15 residues. The CDR3 coding sequence is TGTGCCAGCAGCTTAGGGACTAGGTTGTCAGATACGCAGTATTTT. Its translation: CASSLGTRLSDTQYF.

The rearrangement uses TRBV7-8 and TRBJ2-2; D is undetermined. This CDR3 comprises 14 residues. V lost 2 bases and J 7 bases, leaving 11 bases between the germline ends. Germline assignment: CDR1 SGHVS and CDR2 FQNEAQ. CDR3: CASSLMGRYGELFF. CDR3 in DNA: TGTGCCAGCAGCTTAATGGGTCGGTACGGGGAGCTGTTTTTT. Full variable domain (remainder filled in from reference TRBV7-8 and TRBJ2-2): GAGVSQSPRYKVAKRGQDVALRCDPISGHVSLFWYQQALGQGPEFLTYFQNEAQLDKSGLPSDRFFAERPEGSVSTLKIQRTQQEDSAVYLCASSLMGRYGELFFGEGSRLTVL.

This chain connects TRBV7-9 to TRBJ2-1, with D unresolved. This CDR3 is built from 12 residues. V gave up 5 bases and J gave up 9 bases, with 11 bases separating them. Looked up from germline, CDR1 is SEHNR and CDR2 is FQNEAQ (reference sequence). CDR3 residues: CASSALSREQFF. The CDR3 bases are TGTGCCAGCAGCGCGTTAAGTCGTGAGCAGTTCTTC. The entire variable domain, with the rest obtained from reference TRBV7-9 and TRBJ2-1, is as follows: DTGVSQNPRHKITKRGQNVTFRCDPISEHNRLYWYRQTLGQGPEFLTYFQNEAQLEKSRLLSDRFSAERPKGSFSTLEIQRTEQGDSAMYLCASSALSREQFFGPGTRLTVL.

The V gene is TRBV2, the J gene TRBJ2-4; 15 nucleotides align to TRBD2. The junction had 12 bases not matched to a gene; V was cut back by 8 bases and J by 4 bases. This CDR3 contains 18 residues. Per germline, CDR1 SNHLY and CDR2 FYNNEI. CDR3 coding DNA: TGTGCCAGCCGCCGCCTCCCCGGGACTAGCGGGAGGAAAAACATTCAGTACTTC. Translated: CASRRLPGTSGRKNIQYF.

This chain links TRBV7-2 with TRBJ1-6; TRBD1 matches 7 bases. From germline, CDR1 is SGHTA and CDR2 FQGNSA. This CDR3 is 14 amino acids long. Trimming cost V 2 bases and J 9 bases; bases outside gene matches: 4. This CDR3 reads CASSLPGGPSPLHF. CDR3 DNA sequence: TGTGCCAGCAGCTTACCAGGGGGACCTTCACCCCTCCACTTT. Complete variable domain (other parts from reference TRBV7-2 and TRBJ1-6): GAGVSQSPSNKVTEKGKDVELRCDPISGHTALYWYRQSLGQGLEFLIYFQGNSAPDKSGLPSDRFSAERTGGSVSTLTIQRTQQEDSAVYLCASSLPGGPSPLHFGNGTRLTVT.

V and J are TRBV28 and TRBJ2-7, with D possibly being TRBD2 (6 bases). The V end lost 6 bases, the J end lost 6 bases, and 18 bases lay between the germline ends. This CDR3 has 14 residues. Germline V gives CDR1 MDHEN, CDR2 SYDVKM. The CDR3: CASRRSGQAREQYF. As DNA, the CDR3 is TGTGCCAGCAGACGGAGCGGGCAGGCGCGCGAGCAGTACTTC.